This T cell receptor beta chain was found in a study of human T cells and chemical hapten exposure (dated by TCRdb to about 2021). For the study in its entirety: For sensitization, 2% DPC in acetone was applied to a 2 cm by 2 cm area of upper inner arm skin. The study tracked peripheral blood TCR repertoire changes in vivo during primary and secondary sensitization to the hapten diphenylcyclopropenone (DPC) in alopecia patients. Patch testing was performed on the upper back with Finn chambers containing 0.01% DPC, and the patch tests were scored after 6 days according to International Contact Dermatitis Research Group standards. Libraries were pooled for sequencing, and variation in per-sample TCR yields was attributed mainly to small differences in library volumes within the pool. Weekly therapeutic DPC doses were additionally applied to the scalp of patients throughout the roughly 25-week study period. Blood samples were taken from patients before sensitization (week 0) and at 2, 6 and about 24 weeks after DPC sensitization. For TCR sequencing, blood came from 25 to 35 alopecia patients at anywhere from one to four time points (pre-sensitization, 2, 6 and 24 weeks). The mostly female patient cohort included alopecia areata with under or over 50% scalp involvement, alopecia totalis and alopecia universalis. Points the paper makes about the study in general: Repeated subsampling changed both the strength of the expansion versus patch-test correlation and the threshold at which that correlation became significant. Because all patients had alopecia, a presumed autoimmune disease, the immune response of the patients might differ from that of healthy individuals. DPC sensitization did not change the number of TCRs with a frequency above 1 in 1000, and there was no evidence of changes in global repertoire structure. A positive correlation was found between the number of PT1 expanded TCRs and patch test score, with significance reached at thresholds 8, 16 and 32 but not 4. Expanded TCRs formed significantly more large CDR3 similarity clusters than pre-sensitization or healthy control sets, consistent with antigen-driven responses.

The library was produced with RACE. Sequencing took place on a NextSeq 500. During library preparation, unique molecular identifiers were attached to individual cDNA molecules so that TCRs could be counted quantitatively and reproducibly. For every blood RNA sample, sequencing covered both the TCR alpha and TCR beta chains. On the study's bioinformatics: A median of about 89,000 TCRs per sample was observed, with a range of about 23,224 to 750,000. V, J and CDR3 annotation of the TCR reads was carried out using the Decombinator software suite. To make PS versus PT1 abundance plots, every sample was subsampled to the same number of TCRs (28,000). Expanded TCRs were defined as absent before sensitization and observed at least eight times at the 2-week time point. In TCRdb, the public reads were trimmed at Q25 with fastp and aligned with MiXCR, with productive beta chains retained. Identical CDR3 protein sequences are pooled into one entry, listed with their most common genes and DNA. TCRdb, rather than the study authors, made the V and J calls. A total of 97,000 or so distinct CDR3 sequences appear in this sample, 25% to 35% of them only once. The ten most abundant clones make up around a tenth of the sample.

The CDR3 starts with the cysteine, ends with the phenylalanine, and has 16 residues. CDR3 DNA is the only sequence kept; it has 48 bases, read in frame from the first base. CDR1 and CDR2 are read off the germline V gene (reference sequence) as DFQATT and SNEGSKA. Clipping removes 3 bases from V and 4 bases from J, with 10 as the unmatched junction base count. This clonotype was seen ten or more times. The target of this receptor is not known. Base-call qualities are not available, and no considerably larger clone is one nucleotide away. The time point label corresponds to: patch test 3, about 24 weeks after DPC sensitization. The treatment or condition label, read with the paper, signifies: therapeutic diphenylcyclopropenone sensitization with weekly scalp DPC. At each patch-test visit, blood was drawn before the patch test was applied. Patients were eligible if aged 18 to 70, diagnosed with alopecia and judged suitable for DPC therapy, and pregnant patients were excluded. Unfractionated whole blood was collected in Tempus Blood RNA tubes, and total RNA was extracted from that blood.

The sequence joins TRBV20-1 to TRBJ1-4; 8 nucleotides in the junction match TRBD1. Specimen: whole blood, collected in connection with sensitization to the hapten diphenylcyclopropenone (DPC). The receptor was isolated from a middle-aged man with alopecia areata. Some clones in this sample may be carry-over from other donors' samples. The CDR3: CSASLPGQGCNEKLFF. The nucleotide sequence reads TGCAGTGCTAGCCTACCCGGACAGGGCTGTAATGAAAAACTGTTTTTT.